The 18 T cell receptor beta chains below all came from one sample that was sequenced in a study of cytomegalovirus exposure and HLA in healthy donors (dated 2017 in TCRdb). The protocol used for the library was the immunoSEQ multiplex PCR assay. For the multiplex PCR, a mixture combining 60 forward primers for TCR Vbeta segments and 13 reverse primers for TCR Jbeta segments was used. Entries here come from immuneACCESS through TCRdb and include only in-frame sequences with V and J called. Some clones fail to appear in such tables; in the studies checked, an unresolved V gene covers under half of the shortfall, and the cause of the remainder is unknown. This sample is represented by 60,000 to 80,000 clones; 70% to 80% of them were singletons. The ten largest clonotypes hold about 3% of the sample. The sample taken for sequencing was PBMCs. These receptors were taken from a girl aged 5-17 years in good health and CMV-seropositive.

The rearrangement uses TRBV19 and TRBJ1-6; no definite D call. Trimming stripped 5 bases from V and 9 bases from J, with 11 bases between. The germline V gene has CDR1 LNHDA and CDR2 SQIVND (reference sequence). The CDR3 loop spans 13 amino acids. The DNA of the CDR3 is TGTGCCAGTAGTCCGACTGAAAGTTCACCCCTCCACTTT. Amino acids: CASSPTESSPLHF.

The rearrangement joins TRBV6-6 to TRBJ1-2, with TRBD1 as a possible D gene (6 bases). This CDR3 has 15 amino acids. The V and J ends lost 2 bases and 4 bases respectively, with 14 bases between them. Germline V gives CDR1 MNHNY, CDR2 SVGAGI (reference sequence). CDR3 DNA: TGTGCCAGCAGTTACGACCAGGACAGATCCTATGGCTACACCTTC. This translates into CASSYDQDRSYGYTF.

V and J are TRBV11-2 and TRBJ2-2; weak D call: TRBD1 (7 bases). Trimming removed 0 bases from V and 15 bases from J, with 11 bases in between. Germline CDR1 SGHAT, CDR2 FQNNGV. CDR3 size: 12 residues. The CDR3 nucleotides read TGTGCCAGCAGCTTAGAGACAGGGAGGATGTTTTTT. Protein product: CASSLETGRMFF.

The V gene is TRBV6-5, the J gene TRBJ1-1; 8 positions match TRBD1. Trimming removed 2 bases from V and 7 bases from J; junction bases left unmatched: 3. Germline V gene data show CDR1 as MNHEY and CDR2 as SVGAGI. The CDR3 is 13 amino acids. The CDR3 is CASSYRQGSEAFF. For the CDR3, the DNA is TGTGCCAGCAGTTACCGACAGGGGAGTGAAGCTTTCTTT.

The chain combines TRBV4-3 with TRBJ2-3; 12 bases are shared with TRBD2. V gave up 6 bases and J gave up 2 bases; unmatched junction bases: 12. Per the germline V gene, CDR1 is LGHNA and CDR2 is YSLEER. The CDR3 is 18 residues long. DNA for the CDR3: TGCGCCAGCAGTCTTACAGGACTAGCGGGACGTTTCACAGATACGCAGTATTTT. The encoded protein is CASSLTGLAGRFTDTQYF.

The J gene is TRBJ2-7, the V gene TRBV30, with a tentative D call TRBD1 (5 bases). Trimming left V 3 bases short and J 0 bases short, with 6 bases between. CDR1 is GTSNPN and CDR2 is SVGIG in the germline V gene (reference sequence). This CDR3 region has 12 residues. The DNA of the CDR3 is TGTGCCTGGAGAGGGGACTCCTACGAGCAGTACTTC. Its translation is CAWRGDSYEQYF.

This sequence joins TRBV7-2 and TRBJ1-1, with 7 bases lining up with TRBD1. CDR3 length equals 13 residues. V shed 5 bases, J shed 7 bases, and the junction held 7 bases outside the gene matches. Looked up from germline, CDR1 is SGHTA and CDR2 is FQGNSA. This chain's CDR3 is CASSGRQGGEAFF. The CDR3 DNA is TGTGCCAGCAGCGGCCGACAGGGAGGTGAAGCTTTCTTT.

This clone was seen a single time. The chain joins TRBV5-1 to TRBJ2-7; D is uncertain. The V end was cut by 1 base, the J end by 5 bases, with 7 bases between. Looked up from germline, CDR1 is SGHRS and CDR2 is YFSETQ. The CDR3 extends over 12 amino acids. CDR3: CASSLISHEQYF. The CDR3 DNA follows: TGCGCCAGCAGCTTGATATCCCACGAGCAGTACTTC.

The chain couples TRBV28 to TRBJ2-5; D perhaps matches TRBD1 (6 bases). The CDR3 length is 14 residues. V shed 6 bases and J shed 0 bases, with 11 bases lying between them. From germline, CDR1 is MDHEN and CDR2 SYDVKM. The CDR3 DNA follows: TGTGCCAGCAGGACCCGGACAGACCAAGAGACCCAGTACTTC. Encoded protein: CASRTRTDQETQYF.

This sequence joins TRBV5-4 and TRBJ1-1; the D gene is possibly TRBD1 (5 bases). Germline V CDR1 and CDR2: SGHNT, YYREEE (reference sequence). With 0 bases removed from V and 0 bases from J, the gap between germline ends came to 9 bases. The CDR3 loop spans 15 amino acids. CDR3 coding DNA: TGTGCCAGCAGCTTGGTATCAGGGTTGAACACTGAAGCTTTCTTT. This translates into CASSLVSGLNTEAFF.

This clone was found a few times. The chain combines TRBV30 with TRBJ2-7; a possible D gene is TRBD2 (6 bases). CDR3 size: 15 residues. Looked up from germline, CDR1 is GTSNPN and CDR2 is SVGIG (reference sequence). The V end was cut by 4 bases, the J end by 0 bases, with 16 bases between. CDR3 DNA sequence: TGTGCCTGGAATAATATAGCGGTGAGCTCCTACGAGCAGTACTTC. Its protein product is CAWNNIAVSSYEQYF. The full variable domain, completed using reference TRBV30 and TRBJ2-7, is SQTIHQWPATLVQPVGSPLSLECTVEGTSNPNLYWYRQAAGRGLQLLFYSVGIGQISSEVPQNLSASRPQDRQFILSSKKLLLSDSGFYLCAWNNIAVSSYEQYFGPGTRLTVT.

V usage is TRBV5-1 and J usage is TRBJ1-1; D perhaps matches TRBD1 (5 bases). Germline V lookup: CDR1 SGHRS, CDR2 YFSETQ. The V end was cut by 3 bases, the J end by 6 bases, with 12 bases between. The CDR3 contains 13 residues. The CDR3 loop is CASSSTRGAEAFF. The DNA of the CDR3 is TGCGCCAGCAGCTCAACAAGGGGCGCTGAAGCTTTCTTT.

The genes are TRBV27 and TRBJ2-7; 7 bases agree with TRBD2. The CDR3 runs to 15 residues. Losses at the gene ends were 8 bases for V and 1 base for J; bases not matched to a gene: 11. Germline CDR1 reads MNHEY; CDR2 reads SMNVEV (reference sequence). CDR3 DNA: TGTGCCAGCTACTCAGGGAGGGGTCGATCCTACGAGCAGTACTTC. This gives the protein CASYSGRGRSYEQYF.

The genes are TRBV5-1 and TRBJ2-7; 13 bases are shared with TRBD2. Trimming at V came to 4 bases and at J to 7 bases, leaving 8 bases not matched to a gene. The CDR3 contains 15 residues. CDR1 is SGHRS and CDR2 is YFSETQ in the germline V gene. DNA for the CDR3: TGCGCCAGCAGCCCGCGACTAGCGGGGGGCCTGGAGCAGTACTTC. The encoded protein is CASSPRLAGGLEQYF. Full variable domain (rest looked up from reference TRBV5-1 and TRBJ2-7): KAGVTQTPRYLIKTRGQQVTLSCSPISGHRSVSWYQQTPGQGLQFLFEYFSETQRNKGNFPGRFSGRQFSNSRSEMNVSTLELGDSALYLCASSPRLAGGLEQYFGPGTRLTVT.

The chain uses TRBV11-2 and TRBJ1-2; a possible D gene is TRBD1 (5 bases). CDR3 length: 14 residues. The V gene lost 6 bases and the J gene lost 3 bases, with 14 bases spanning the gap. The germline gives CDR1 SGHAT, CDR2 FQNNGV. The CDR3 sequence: CASSPRGRDYGYTF. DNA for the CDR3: TGTGCCAGCAGTCCTAGAGGCAGGGACTATGGCTACACCTTC.

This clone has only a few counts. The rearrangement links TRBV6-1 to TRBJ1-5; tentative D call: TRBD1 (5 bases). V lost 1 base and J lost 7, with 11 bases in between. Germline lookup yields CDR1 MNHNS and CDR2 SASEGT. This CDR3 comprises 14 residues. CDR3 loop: CASSEVDRIQPQHF. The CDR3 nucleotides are TGTGCCAGCAGTGAAGTTGACAGAATACAGCCCCAGCATTTT.

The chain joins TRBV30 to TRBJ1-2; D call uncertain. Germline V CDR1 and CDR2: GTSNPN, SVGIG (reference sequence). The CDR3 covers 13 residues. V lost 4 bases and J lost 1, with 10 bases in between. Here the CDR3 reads CAWKPGINYGYTF. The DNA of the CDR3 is TGTGCCTGGAAACCGGGAATTAACTATGGCTACACCTTC.

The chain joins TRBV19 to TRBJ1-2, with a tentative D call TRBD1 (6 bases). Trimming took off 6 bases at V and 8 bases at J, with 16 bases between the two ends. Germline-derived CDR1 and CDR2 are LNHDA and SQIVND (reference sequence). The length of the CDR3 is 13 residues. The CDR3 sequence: CASSATGLDGYTF. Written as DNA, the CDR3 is TGTGCCAGTAGCGCGACAGGATTGGACGGCTACACCTTC.